This TCR beta chain is from a study of radiation and T cells in renal cell carcinoma. Germline CDR1 and CDR2: MNHEY and SVGAGI. Trimming pared 2 bases from V and 1 base from J, leaving 5 bases between. This CDR3 spans 13 amino acids. Note on this clone: No antigen is known for it.

Noted time point: baseline pretreatment blood. Treatment in this sample: 15 Gy SBRT to primary tumor, nephrectomy 4 weeks later. After SBRT, blood was collected at 2 and 4 weeks, plus baseline. This renal cell carcinoma was of the clear cell type. Regarding the study as a whole: Top tumor clonotypes rose in blood 2 weeks post-radiation, then contracted. No pretreatment tumor biopsies were available for baseline clonotypes.

The method was immunoSEQ multiplex PCR; TCRdb's version includes in-frame clones alone and lacks a portion of them. This sample carries about 49,000 clones, approximately 80% of them seen once, and the ten largest clones take 31%. This clonotype was sampled from a woman in her 70s with renal cell carcinoma. This chain links TRBV6-5 with TRBJ1-1, with D unresolved. The starting material was blood, obtained from a patient whose treatment included radiotherapy and nephrectomy. The CDR3 region is CASSYSANTEAFF. The CDR3 DNA sequence: TGTGCCAGCAGTTACAGCGCGAACACTGAAGCTTTCTTT.